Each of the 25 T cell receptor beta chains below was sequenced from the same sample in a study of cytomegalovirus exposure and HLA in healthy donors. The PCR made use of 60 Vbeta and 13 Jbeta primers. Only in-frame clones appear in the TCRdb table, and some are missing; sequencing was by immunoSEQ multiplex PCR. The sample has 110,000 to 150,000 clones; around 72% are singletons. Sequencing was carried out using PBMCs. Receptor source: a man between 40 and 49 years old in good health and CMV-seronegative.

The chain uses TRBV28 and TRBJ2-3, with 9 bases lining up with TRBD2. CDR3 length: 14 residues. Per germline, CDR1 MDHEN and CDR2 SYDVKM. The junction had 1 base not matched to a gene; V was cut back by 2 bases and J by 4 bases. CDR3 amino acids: CASSLAGGADTQYF. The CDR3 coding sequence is TGTGCCAGCAGTTTAGCGGGAGGGGCAGATACGCAGTATTTT.

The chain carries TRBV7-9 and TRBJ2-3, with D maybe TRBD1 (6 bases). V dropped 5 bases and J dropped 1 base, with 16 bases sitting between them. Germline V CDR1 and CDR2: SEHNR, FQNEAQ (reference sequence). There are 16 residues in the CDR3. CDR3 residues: CASSHLTGSGTDTQYF. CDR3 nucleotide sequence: TGTGCCAGCAGCCATTTAACAGGGTCGGGCACAGATACGCAGTATTTT.

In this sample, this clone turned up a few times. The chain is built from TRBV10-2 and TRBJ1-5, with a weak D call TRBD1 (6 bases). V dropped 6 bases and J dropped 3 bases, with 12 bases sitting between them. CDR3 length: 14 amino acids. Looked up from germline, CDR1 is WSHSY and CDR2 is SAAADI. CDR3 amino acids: CASREQGNNQPQHF. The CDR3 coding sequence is TGCGCCAGCAGAGAGCAGGGGAACAATCAGCCCCAGCATTTT.

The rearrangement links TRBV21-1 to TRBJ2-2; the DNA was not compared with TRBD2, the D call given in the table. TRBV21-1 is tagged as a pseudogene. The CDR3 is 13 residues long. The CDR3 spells CASSKRGTGELFF. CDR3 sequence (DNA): TGTGCCAGCAGCAAGCGAGGCACCGGGGAGCTGTTTTTT.

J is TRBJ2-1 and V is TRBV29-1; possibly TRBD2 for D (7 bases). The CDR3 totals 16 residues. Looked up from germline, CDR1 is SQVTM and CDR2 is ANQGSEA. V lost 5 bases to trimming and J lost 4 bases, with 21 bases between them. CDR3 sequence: CSVTGGGLAAYNEQFF. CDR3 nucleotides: TGCAGCGTTACGGGGGGCGGGCTAGCGGCTTACAATGAGCAGTTCTTC.

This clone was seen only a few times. In nucleotides, the CDR3 is TGTGCCAGCAGCCTCCACCCTGGGACTAGCGGGATTTACGAGCAGTACTTC. This encodes CASSLHPGTSGIYEQYF. The chain carries TRBV11-2 and TRBJ2-7; TRBD2 agrees at 13 bases. Germline CDR1 SGHAT, CDR2 FQNNGV. V was clipped by 5 bases and J by 4 bases; unmatched bases: 11. There are 17 residues in the CDR3.

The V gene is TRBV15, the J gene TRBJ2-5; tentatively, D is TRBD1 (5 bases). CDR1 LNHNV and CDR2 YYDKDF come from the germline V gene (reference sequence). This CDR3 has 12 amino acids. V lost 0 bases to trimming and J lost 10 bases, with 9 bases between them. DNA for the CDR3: TGTGCCACCAGCAGAGATAGGGGTATCCAGTACTTC. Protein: CATSRDRGIQYF. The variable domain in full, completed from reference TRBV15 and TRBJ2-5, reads DAMVIQNPRYQVTQFGKPVTLSCSQTLNHNVMYWYQQKSSQAPKLLFHYYDKDFNNEADTPDNFQSRRPNTSFCFLDIRSPGLGDTAMYLCATSRDRGIQYFGPGTRLLVL.

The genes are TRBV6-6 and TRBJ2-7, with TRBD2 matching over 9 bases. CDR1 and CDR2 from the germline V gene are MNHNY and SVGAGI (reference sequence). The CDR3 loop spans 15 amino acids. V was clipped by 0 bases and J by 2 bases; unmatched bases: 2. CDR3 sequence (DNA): TGTGCCAGCAGTTACTCGGGACTAGCCGCCTACGAGCAGTACTTC. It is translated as CASSYSGLAAYEQYF.

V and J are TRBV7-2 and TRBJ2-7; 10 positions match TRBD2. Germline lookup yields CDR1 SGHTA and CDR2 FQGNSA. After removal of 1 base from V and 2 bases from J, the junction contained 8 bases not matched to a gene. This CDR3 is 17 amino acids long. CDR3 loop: CASSLGLAGDIPYEQYF. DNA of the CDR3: TGTGCCAGCAGCTTAGGTCTAGCGGGGGACATACCCTACGAGCAGTACTTC.

The CDR3 sequence is CASSLRLGRWEKLFF. CDR3 nucleotides: TGTGCCAGCAGCCTACGACTAGGCCGGTGGGAAAAACTGTTTTTT. This chain links TRBV7-3 with TRBJ1-4; D gene uncertain. Germline-derived CDR1 and CDR2 are SGHTA and FQGTGA. Deletions cut 5 bases from V and 8 bases from J, with 18 bases between. CDR3 size: 15 residues. The variable domain in full, completed from reference TRBV7-3 and TRBJ1-4, reads GAGVSQTPSNKVTEKGKYVELRCDPISGHTALYWYRQSLGQGPEFLIYFQGTGAADDSGLPNDRFFAVRPEGSVSTLKIQRTERGDSAVYLCASSLRLGRWEKLFFGSGTQLSVL.

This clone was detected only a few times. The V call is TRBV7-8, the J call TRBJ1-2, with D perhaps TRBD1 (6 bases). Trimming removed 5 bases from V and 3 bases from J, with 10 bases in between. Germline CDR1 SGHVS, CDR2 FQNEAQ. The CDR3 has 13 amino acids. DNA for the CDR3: TGTGCCAGCAGCCCCGGACAGTACTATGGCTACACCTTC. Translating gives CASSPGQYYGYTF.

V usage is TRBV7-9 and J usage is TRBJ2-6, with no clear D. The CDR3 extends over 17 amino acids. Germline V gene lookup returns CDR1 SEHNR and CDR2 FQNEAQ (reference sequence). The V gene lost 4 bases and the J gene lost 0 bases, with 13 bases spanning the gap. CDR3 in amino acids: CASSSAALYSGANVLTF. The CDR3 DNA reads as TGTGCCAGCAGCTCTGCGGCACTTTACTCTGGGGCCAACGTCCTGACTTTC.

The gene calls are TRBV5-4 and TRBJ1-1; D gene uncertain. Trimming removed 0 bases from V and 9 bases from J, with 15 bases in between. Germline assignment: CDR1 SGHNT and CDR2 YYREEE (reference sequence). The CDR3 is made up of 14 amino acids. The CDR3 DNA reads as TGTGCCAGCAGCTTGGAGGCGACTACCAGACAAGCTTTCTTT. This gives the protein CASSLEATTRQAFF.

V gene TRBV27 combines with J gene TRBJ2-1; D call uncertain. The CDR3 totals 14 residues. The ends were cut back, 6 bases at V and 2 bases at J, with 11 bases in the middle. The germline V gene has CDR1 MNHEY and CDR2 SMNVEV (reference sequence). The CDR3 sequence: CASRAPPPYNEQFF. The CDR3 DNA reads TGTGCCAGCAGGGCCCCTCCCCCCTACAATGAGCAGTTCTTC.

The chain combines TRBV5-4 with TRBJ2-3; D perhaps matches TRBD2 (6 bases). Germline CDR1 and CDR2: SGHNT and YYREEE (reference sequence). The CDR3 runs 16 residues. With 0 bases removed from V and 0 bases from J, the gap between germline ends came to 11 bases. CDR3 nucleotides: TGTGCCAGCAGCTTGGGGGCGGGAAGCAGCACAGATACGCAGTATTTT. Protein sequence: CASSLGAGSSTDTQYF.

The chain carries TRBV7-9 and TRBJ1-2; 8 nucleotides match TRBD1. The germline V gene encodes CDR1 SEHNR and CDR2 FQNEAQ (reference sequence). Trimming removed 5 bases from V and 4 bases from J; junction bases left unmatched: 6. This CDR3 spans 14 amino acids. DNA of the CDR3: TGTGCCAGCAGCGGACGACAGGGGATCTATGGCTACACCTTC. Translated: CASSGRQGIYGYTF.

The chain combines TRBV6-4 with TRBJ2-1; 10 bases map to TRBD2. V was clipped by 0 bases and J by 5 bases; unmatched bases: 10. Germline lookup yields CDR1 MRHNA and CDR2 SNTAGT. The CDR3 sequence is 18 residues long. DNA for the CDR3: TGTGCCAGCAGTGACTCGATTTTGGAGCGGGGGGGCAACAATGAGCAGTTCTTC. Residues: CASSDSILERGGNNEQFF.

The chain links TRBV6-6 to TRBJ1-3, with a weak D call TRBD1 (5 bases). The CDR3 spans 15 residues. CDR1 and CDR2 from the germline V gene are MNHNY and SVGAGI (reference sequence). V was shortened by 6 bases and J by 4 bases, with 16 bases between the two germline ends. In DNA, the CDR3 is TGTGCCAGCAGGGGCGGGACCCAAGCGGGAAACACCATATATTTT. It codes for CASRGGTQAGNTIYF.

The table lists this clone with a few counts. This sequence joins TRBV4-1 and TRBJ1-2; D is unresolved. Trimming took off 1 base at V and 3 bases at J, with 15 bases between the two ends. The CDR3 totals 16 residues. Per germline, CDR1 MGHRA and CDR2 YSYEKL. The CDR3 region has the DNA TGCGCCAGCAGCCAAGTCCCCCTCGGGGTATACTATGGCTACACCTTC. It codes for CASSQVPLGVYYGYTF.

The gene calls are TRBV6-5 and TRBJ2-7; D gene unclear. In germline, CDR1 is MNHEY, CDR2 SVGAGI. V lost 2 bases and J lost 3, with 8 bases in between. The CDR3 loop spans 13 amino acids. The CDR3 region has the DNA TGTGCCAGCAGTTACGACCAGCGCTACGAGCAGTACTTC. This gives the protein CASSYDQRYEQYF.

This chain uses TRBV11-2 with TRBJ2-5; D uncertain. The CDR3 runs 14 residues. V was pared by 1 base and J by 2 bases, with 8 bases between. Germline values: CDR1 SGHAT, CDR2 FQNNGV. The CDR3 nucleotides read TGTGCCAGCAGCTTAGTAACGGGTCAAGAGACCCAGTACTTC. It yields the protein CASSLVTGQETQYF.

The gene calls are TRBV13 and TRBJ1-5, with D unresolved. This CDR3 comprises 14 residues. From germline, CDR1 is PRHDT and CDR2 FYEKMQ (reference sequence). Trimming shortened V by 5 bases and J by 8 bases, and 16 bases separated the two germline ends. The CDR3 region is CASSRMGGDEPQHF. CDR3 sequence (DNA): TGTGCCAGCAGCCGGATGGGAGGAGATGAGCCCCAGCATTTT.

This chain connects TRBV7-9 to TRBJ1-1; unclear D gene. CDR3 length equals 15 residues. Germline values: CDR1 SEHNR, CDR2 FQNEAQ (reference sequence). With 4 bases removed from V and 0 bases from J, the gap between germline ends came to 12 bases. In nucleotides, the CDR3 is TGTGCCAGCAGCTCTAGCCCGTGGGTGAACACTGAAGCTTTCTTT. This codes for CASSSSPWVNTEAFF.

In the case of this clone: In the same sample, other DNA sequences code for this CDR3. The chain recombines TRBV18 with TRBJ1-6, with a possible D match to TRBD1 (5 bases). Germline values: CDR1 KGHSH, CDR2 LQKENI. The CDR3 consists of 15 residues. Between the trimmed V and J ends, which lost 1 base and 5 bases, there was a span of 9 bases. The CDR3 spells CASSPRQGDNSPLHF. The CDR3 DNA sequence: TGTGCCAGCTCACCACGGCAAGGGGATAATTCACCCCTCCACTTT.

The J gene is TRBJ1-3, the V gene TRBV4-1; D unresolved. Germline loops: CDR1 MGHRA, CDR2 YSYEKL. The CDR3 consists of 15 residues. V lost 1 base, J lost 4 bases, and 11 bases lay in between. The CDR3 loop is CASSQADTVGNTIYF. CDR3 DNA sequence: TGCGCCAGCAGCCAAGCTGACACAGTCGGAAACACCATATATTTT.